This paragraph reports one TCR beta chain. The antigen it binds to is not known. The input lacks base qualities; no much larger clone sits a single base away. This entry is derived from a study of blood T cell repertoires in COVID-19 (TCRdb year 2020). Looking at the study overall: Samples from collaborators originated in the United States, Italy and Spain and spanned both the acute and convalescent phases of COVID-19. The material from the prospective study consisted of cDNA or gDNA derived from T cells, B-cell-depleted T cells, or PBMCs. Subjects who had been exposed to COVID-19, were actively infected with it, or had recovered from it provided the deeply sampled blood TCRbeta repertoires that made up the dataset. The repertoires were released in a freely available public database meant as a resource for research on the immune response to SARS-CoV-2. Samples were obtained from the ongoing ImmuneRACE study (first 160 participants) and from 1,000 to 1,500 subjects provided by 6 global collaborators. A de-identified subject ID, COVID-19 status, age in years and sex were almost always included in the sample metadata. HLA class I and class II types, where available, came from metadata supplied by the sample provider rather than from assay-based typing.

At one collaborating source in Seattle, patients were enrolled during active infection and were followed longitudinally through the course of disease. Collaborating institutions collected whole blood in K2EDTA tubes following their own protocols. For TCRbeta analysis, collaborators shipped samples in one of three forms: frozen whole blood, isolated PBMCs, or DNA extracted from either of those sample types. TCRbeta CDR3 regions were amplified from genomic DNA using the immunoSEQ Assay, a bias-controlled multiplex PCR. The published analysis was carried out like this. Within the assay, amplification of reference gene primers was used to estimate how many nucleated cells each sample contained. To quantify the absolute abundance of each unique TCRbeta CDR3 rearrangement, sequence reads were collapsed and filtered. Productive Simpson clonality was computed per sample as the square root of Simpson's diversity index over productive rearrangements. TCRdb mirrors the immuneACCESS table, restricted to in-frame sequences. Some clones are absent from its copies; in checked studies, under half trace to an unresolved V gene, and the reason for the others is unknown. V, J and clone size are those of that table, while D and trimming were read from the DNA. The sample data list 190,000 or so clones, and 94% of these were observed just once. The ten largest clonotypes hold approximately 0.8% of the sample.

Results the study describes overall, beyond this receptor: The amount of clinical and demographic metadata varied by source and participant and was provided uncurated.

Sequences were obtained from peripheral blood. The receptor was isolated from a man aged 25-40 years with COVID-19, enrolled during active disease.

The CDR3 reads CASSEFQGGYEQYF. The nucleotides read TGCGCCAGCAGTGAGTTTCAGGGGGGCTACGAGCAGTACTTC. The chain was built from TRBV10-1 and TRBJ2-7; possibly the D gene is TRBD1, per 7 matching bases. V is reduced by 1 base and J by 3 bases, leaving a spacing of 10 bases between them. Based on the germline V gene (reference sequence), the CDR1 and CDR2 sequences are WNHNN and SYGVQD. The CDR3 numbers 14 residues from cysteine through phenylalanine. The entry retains the CDR3 DNA only, 42 bases that are in frame from base 1.